These 13 T cell receptor beta chains came from one sample sequenced in a study of CD8 T cells in ankylosing spondylitis. TCRdb re-called the 5' RACE reads with MiXCR, one entry per CDR3 protein. The table records about 240,000 distinct CDR3 sequences, about 10% of them present only once. The sequenced material came from blood, either unsorted or a sorted T cell fraction (not recorded which). The receptors were sampled from a male donor with ankylosing spondylitis or in good health (not recorded which).

This clonotype was observed at least ten times. This chain joins TRBV5-6 and TRBJ2-4; D is unclear. This CDR3 comprises 15 residues. Germline CDR1 is SGHDT and CDR2 is YYEEEE. V shed 2 bases and J shed 5 bases, with 14 bases lying between them. DNA of the CDR3: TGTGCCAGCAGCTTCCAGACATCCGATCAAAACATTCAGTACTTC. The encoded protein is CASSFQTSDQNIQYF.

This clonotype was observed at least ten times. This chain links TRBV5-6 with TRBJ2-1, with unresolved D. Trimming removed 0 bases from V and 4 bases from J, with 5 bases in between. This CDR3 has 13 amino acids. Per the germline V gene, CDR1 is SGHDT and CDR2 is YYEEEE. CDR3 in DNA: TGTGCCAGCAGCTTGGAGCAATACAATGAGCAGTTCTTC. Translating it yields CASSLEQYNEQFF.

The V and J genes are TRBV20-1 and TRBJ2-1; TRBD2 aligns across 11 bases. CDR3 length: 14 residues. CDR1 and CDR2 (germline): DFQATT, SNEGSKA (reference sequence). The CDR3 loop reads CSTTPGLADNEQFF. CDR3 sequence (DNA): TGCAGCACGACCCCGGGACTAGCGGACAATGAGCAGTTCTTC.

This clonotype appeared a few times. V is TRBV7-8 and J is TRBJ2-3; D ambiguous. The CDR3 length is 16 residues. Trimming took 2 bases from V and 2 from J, leaving 14 bases between them. Germline values: CDR1 SGHVS, CDR2 FQNEAQ. CDR3 residues: CASSLNIGLDTDTQYF. CDR3 coding DNA: TGTGCCAGCAGCTTAAATATAGGGCTTGACACAGATACGCAGTATTTT.

This clonotype has a count of ten or more. The chain couples TRBV5-1 to TRBJ2-3, with 9 bases that match TRBD2. The V and J ends lost 2 bases and 10 bases, in that order; junction bases with no gene match: 11. Looked up from germline, CDR1 is SGHRS and CDR2 is YFSETQ. The CDR3 length is 15 residues. Here the CDR3 reads CASSFLPSGESAQYF. The CDR3, as DNA: TGCGCCAGCAGCTTTCTACCTAGCGGGGAAAGTGCGCAGTATTTT.

This clonotype was counted ten times or more. The genes are TRBV5-5 and TRBJ2-1; D might be TRBD1 or TRBD2, each matching 5 bases. The CDR3 is made up of 15 amino acids. Per germline, CDR1 SGHKS and CDR2 YYEKEE (reference sequence). V shed 6 bases and J shed 5 bases, with 18 bases lying between them. The CDR3 is CASKLLTGTHNEQFF. In DNA, the CDR3 is TGTGCCAGCAAACTATTAACCGGGACCCACAATGAGCAGTTCTTC.

J is TRBJ2-7 and V is TRBV28, with no clear D. V lost 4 bases and J 2 bases, leaving 9 bases between the germline ends. The CDR3 is 13 residues long. Germline V CDR1 and CDR2: MDHEN, SYDVKM. As DNA, the CDR3 is TGTGCCAGCAGTTCCCCCCCGACCTACGAGCAGTACTTC. Its protein is CASSSPPTYEQYF.

This clonotype was seen at least ten times. V usage is TRBV12-3 or TRBV12-4 and J usage is TRBJ1-6, with a possible D match to TRBD1 (5 bases). The CDR3 consists of 15 residues. Between the trimmed V and J ends, which lost 3 bases and 4 bases, there was a span of 10 bases. CDR3: CASSFEGDYNSPLHF. CDR3 coding DNA: TGTGCCAGCAGTTTCGAAGGGGATTATAATTCACCCCTCCACTTT.

Of note for this clonotype: This may arise from a read error, as a much more abundant clone is one base away. The chain is built from TRBV5-1 and TRBJ2-3, with D possibly matching TRBD2 (6 bases). The CDR3 contains 13 residues. Germline CDR1 reads SGHRS; CDR2 reads YFSETQ. The CDR3 protein is CVSSQRRDDTQYF. As DNA, the CDR3 is TGCGTCAGCAGCCAGAGGAGGGATGATACGCAGTATTTT.

Only a few counts were recorded for this clonotype. The chain recombines TRBV2 with TRBJ2-1, with 7 bases aligning to TRBD1. Germline V gene data show CDR1 as SNHLY and CDR2 as FYNNEI. V was clipped by 6 bases and J by 7 bases; unmatched bases: 9. The CDR3 runs 14 residues. The CDR3 region has the DNA TGTGCCAGCAGCCTAAACAGGGGTTGGAATGAGCAGTTCTTC. Its translation is CASSLNRGWNEQFF. Complete variable domain (other parts from reference TRBV2 and TRBJ2-1): EPEVTQTPSHQVTQMGQEVILRCVPISNHLYFYWYRQILGQKVEFLVSFYNNEISEKSEIFDDQFSVERPDGSNFTLKIRSTKLEDSAMYFCASSLNRGWNEQFFGPGTRLTVL.

This clonotype was picked up many times. The chain is built from TRBV7-6 and TRBJ2-3; perhaps D is TRBD1 or TRBD2 (6 bases each). Germline V gene sequence: CDR1 SGHVS, CDR2 FNYEAQ. V was shortened by 5 bases and J by 2 bases, with 17 bases between the two germline ends. The CDR3 loop spans 16 amino acids. As DNA, the CDR3 is TGTGCCAGCAGCCCCGGGGCGGGACACACCACAGATACGCAGTATTTT. It encodes CASSPGAGHTTDTQYF.

In DNA form, the CDR3 reads TGTGCCAGCAGCAAAGCGCTACCGAGCGGGCTCAGACGCTACGAGCAGTACTTC. Its translation is CASSKALPSGLRRYEQYF. The chain links TRBV21-1 to TRBJ2-7; the table gives TRBD2 as D, unverified against the DNA. TRBV21-1 counts as a pseudogene. The CDR3 is made up of 18 amino acids.

This clonotype occurred many times. CDR3 nucleotide sequence: TGTGCCAGCAGCGACACAATTTCTAACTATGGCTACACCTTC. It is translated as CASSDTISNYGYTF. The rearrangement joins TRBV11-2 to TRBJ1-2; D unresolved. V was pared by 5 bases and J by 0 bases, with 10 bases between. Germline V gene data show CDR1 as SGHAT and CDR2 as FQNNGV. This CDR3 comprises 14 residues.